A single sample is the source of the 17 T cell receptor beta chains below, sequenced in a study of blood T cell repertoires in COVID-19. Using immunoSEQ multiplex PCR, the repertoire was profiled, and TCRdb retains in-frame clones only, with some absent. The data show 250,000 or so clones, about 91% seen once. The sample taken for sequencing was PBMCs or T cells enriched from blood (not recorded which). These receptors all come from a woman between 40 and 55 years old with acute COVID-19.

The chain carries TRBV5-1 and TRBJ1-1; D ambiguous. Trimming took off 4 bases at V and 0 bases at J, with 7 bases between the two ends. The CDR3 has 13 residues. The germline V gene has CDR1 SGHRS and CDR2 YFSETQ. The chain's CDR3 is CASSITVNTEAFF. The CDR3 region has the DNA TGCGCCAGCAGCATCACAGTGAACACTGAAGCTTTCTTT.

This chain joins TRBV10-3 and TRBJ1-1; D may be TRBD1 (6 bases). V shed 4 bases and J shed 2 bases, with 8 bases lying between them. Germline CDR1 reads ENHRY; CDR2 reads SYGVKD. This CDR3 is 13 amino acids long. The CDR3 nucleotides read TGTGCCATCAGTGGGACAGCCAACACTGAAGCTTTCTTT. It codes for CAISGTANTEAFF.

This chain links TRBV7-9 with TRBJ1-1, with 7 bases identical to TRBD1. This CDR3 spans 16 amino acids. CDR1 is SEHNR and CDR2 is FQNEAQ in the germline V gene (reference sequence). The V segment lost 5 bases and the J segment 3 bases; nucleotides outside the gene matches: 12. CDR3 amino acids: CASSLDGGQRYTEAFF. The CDR3 DNA reads TGTGCCAGCAGCCTCGACGGGGGACAGCGTTACACTGAAGCTTTCTTT.

The chain has TRBV29-1 and TRBJ1-4, with D perhaps matching TRBD1 (5 bases). V was clipped by 4 bases and J by 8 bases, with 23 bases between them. The germline gives CDR1 SQVTM, CDR2 ANQGSEA. This CDR3 comprises 16 residues. This CDR3 is CSVGGVTAPRGEKLFF. The CDR3 DNA reads TGCAGCGTTGGAGGGGTCACGGCACCACGGGGGGAAAAACTGTTTTTT.

The V gene is TRBV12-3 or TRBV12-4, the J gene TRBJ1-1; D may be TRBD1 (6 bases). This CDR3 has 13 residues. Trimming pared 0 bases from V and 10 bases from J, leaving 12 bases between. CDR3: CASSLASGRGAFF. CDR3 DNA: TGTGCCAGCAGTTTAGCGTCAGGCAGGGGAGCTTTCTTT.

The chain uses TRBV5-1 and TRBJ2-7; 7 nucleotides line up with TRBD1. V lost 7 bases and J lost 3; bases outside the gene matches: 7. This CDR3 comprises 13 residues. The germline CDR1 and CDR2 sequences are SGHRS and YFSETQ. The CDR3 loop is CASCKQGNYEQYF. The CDR3 DNA sequence: TGCGCCAGCTGCAAACAGGGGAACTACGAGCAGTACTTC.

The V gene is TRBV7-2, the J gene TRBJ2-1; tentative D call: TRBD2 (5 bases). Trimming took 5 bases from V and 2 from J, leaving 16 bases between them. This CDR3 is 16 amino acids long. Germline CDR1 reads SGHTA; CDR2 reads FQGNSA. The CDR3 sequence is CASSPEWGAPYNEQFF. The CDR3 bases are TGTGCCAGCAGCCCCGAATGGGGAGCCCCCTACAATGAGCAGTTCTTC.

This rearrangement joins TRBV7-2 to TRBJ1-5, with 7 bases matching TRBD1. CDR1 SGHTA and CDR2 FQGNSA come from the germline V gene. The CDR3 has 15 residues. Trimming at V came to 3 bases and at J to 3 bases, leaving 5 bases not matched to a gene. CDR3 in DNA: TGTGCCAGCAGCTTGGGCAGGGGGGACAATCAGCCCCAGCATTTT. Translated: CASSLGRGDNQPQHF.

The CDR3 nucleotides are TGTGCCAGCAGCCCCGGACTAGTGATCGCCGGGGAGCTGTTTTTT. This sequence encodes CASSPGLVIAGELFF. V usage is TRBV11-2 and J usage is TRBJ2-2; TRBD2 matches at 7 bases. This CDR3 comprises 15 residues. The V gene's germline CDR1 is SGHAT and CDR2 FQNNGV. Trimming took 5 bases from V and 6 from J; bases not matched to a gene: 9.

This clone has a single count. The chain combines TRBV2 with TRBJ1-2, with D unresolved. The CDR3 is 15 amino acids. CDR1 SNHLY and CDR2 FYNNEI come from the germline V gene. The V end was cut by 0 bases, the J end by 4 bases, with 12 bases between. This chain's CDR3 is CASSEALMQIYGYTF. The CDR3 DNA follows: TGTGCCAGCAGTGAAGCGCTAATGCAAATCTATGGCTACACCTTC.

The rearrangement joins TRBV15 to TRBJ1-5; possibly TRBD1 for D (5 bases). The V gene's germline CDR1 is LNHNV and CDR2 YYDKDF (reference sequence). The CDR3 runs 15 residues. V was pared by 2 bases and J by 2 bases, with 10 bases between. CDR3 amino acids: CATSRQGYGNQPQHF. CDR3 nucleotide sequence: TGTGCCACCAGCAGACAGGGCTATGGCAATCAGCCCCAGCATTTT. The full variable domain, completed using reference TRBV15 and TRBJ1-5, is DAMVIQNPRYQVTQFGKPVTLSCSQTLNHNVMYWYQQKSSQAPKLLFHYYDKDFNNEADTPDNFQSRRPNTSFCFLDIRSPGLGDTAMYLCATSRQGYGNQPQHFGDGTRLSIL.

This clone was detected once. The rearrangement uses TRBV6-2 or TRBV6-3 and TRBJ1-2, with 10 positions matching TRBD1. This CDR3 has 16 residues. The germline V gene has CDR1 MNHEY and CDR2 SVGEGT. V gave up 4 bases and J gave up 8 bases; unmatched junction bases: 13. CDR3 nucleotides: TGTGCCAGCAGTTCCCCGACAGGGGGCGGCCTTCGGGGCTACACCTTC. It is translated as CASSSPTGGGLRGYTF.

This clone was observed a single time. The genes are TRBV11-3 and TRBJ1-3, with D maybe TRBD1 (6 bases). Trimming left V 5 bases short and J 0 bases short, with 14 bases between. Germline V lookup: CDR1 SGHNT, CDR2 YENEEA. The CDR3 contains 16 residues. The CDR3 nucleotides are TGTGCCAGCAGCATGCAGGGGCGTCACTCTGGAAACACCATATATTTT. The encoded protein is CASSMQGRHSGNTIYF. Combining the CDR3 with reference TRBV11-3 and TRBJ1-3 gives the whole variable domain EAGVVQSPRYKIIEKKQPVAFWCNPISGHNTLYWYLQNLGQGPELLIRYENEEAVDDSQLPKDRFSAERLKGVDSTLKIQPAELGDSAVYLCASSMQGRHSGNTIYFGEGSWLTVV.

The count of this clone is one. This chain links TRBV28 with TRBJ1-2; tentative D call: TRBD1 (5 bases). The germline V gene has CDR1 MDHEN and CDR2 SYDVKM. Between the trimmed V and J ends, which lost 8 bases and 4 bases, there was a span of 17 bases. The length of the CDR3 is 14 residues. This CDR3 is CASQEKGLLYGYTF. For the CDR3, the DNA is TGTGCCAGCCAAGAAAAGGGACTGCTCTATGGCTACACCTTC.

V gene TRBV19 combines with J gene TRBJ1-2; 8 nucleotides line up with TRBD1. Losses at the gene ends were 7 bases for V and 4 bases for J; bases not matched to a gene: 11. CDR1 LNHDA and CDR2 SQIVND come from the germline V gene (reference sequence). The CDR3 length is 15 residues. CDR3 region: CASTPGTGFGYGYTF. In DNA, the CDR3 is TGTGCCAGTACCCCCGGGACAGGATTTGGCTATGGCTACACCTTC.

This chain connects TRBV5-6 to TRBJ1-1; 9 bases match TRBD1. V shed 3 bases, J shed 2 bases, and the junction held 8 bases outside the gene matches. This CDR3 comprises 16 residues. Germline assignment: CDR1 SGHDT and CDR2 YYEEEE. CDR3 bases: TGTGCCAGCAGCTCCACTTACAGGGGGCCTAACACTGAAGCTTTCTTT. It yields the protein CASSSTYRGPNTEAFF.

The rearrangement uses TRBV23-1 and TRBJ1-2, with D tentatively TRBD1 (6 bases). TRBV23-1 is an open reading frame, and its role is uncertain. With 0 bases removed from V and 1 base from J, the gap between germline ends came to 15 bases. The CDR3 consists of 17 residues. CDR3 loop: CASSQSAPGDLNYGYTF. CDR3 sequence (DNA): TGCGCCAGCAGTCAATCGGCCCCAGGGGACCTTAACTATGGCTACACCTTC.